These T cell receptor beta chains were read from a single sample in a study of T cell responses to AZD1222 COVID-19 vaccine. Using immunoSEQ multiplex PCR, the repertoire was profiled, and TCRdb retains in-frame clones only, with some absent. The profile shows some 130,000 clones, around 93% of them singletons. The material was peripheral blood, obtained 28 days after the second AZD1222 dose. All receptors come from an adult who received the AZD1222 COVID-19 vaccine. Each CDR3 is given with its conserved first and last residue. Each record gives: V gene, J gene, CDR3 protein.

TRBV9,TRBJ1-3,CASSHVPPGGTGNTIYF
TRBV9,TRBJ2-7,CASSVGTRSSYEQYF
TRBV13,TRBJ1-6,CASSPRTGANSPLHF
TRBV4-2,TRBJ1-2,CASSQDETSRLYGYTF
TRBV5-1,TRBJ1-5,CASSSDPSNQPQHF
TRBV19,TRBJ1-4,CASSIGQPSGKLFF
TRBV6-2/TRBV6-3,TRBJ2-7,CASSYRGGTNDEQYF
TRBV7-2,TRBJ2-7,CASSPGAGATYEQYF
TRBV28,TRBJ1-1,CATRWGGMNTEAFF
TRBV24-1,TRBJ2-2,CATSDGGNVRVSGELFF
TRBV19,TRBJ1-2,CASSPQGIPLYGYTF
TRBV3-1/TRBV3-2,TRBJ2-4,CASSQGGVAKNIQYF
TRBV19,TRBJ2-1,CASSWGNLVSNEQFF
TRBV2,TRBJ2-7,CASSELLGGEQYF
TRBV29-1,TRBJ2-5,CSVEVQTGGETQYF
TRBV11-2,TRBJ2-7,CASSLYQRFYEQYF
TRBV3-1/TRBV3-2,TRBJ2-3,CASSPAKPITDTQYF
TRBV3-1/TRBV3-2,TRBJ1-1,CASSQDGMTRGRTEAFF
TRBV7-9,TRBJ2-1,CASSLGMEQFF
TRBV10-3,TRBJ2-2,CAISEYTGELFF
TRBV29-1,TRBJ2-5,CSATYGVETQYF
TRBV5-1,TRBJ1-4,CASSLGSSGYNEKLFF
TRBV9,TRBJ2-3,CASSREERADTQYF
TRBV19,TRBJ1-2,CASSPGGEGYGYTF
TRBV28,TRBJ1-5,CASSFGNQPQHF